The 25 T cell receptor beta chains in this list originate from one sample, sequenced in a study of blood T cell repertoires in COVID-19. Profiled with immunoSEQ multiplex PCR; TCRdb holds only in-frame clones, not every one. In the table there are 150,000 to 200,000 clones, approximately 80% of which are singletons. What was sequenced was PBMCs or T cells enriched from blood (not recorded which). Receptors were obtained from a man aged 50 to 59 who had recovered from COVID-19.

This clone was found a few times. V is TRBV11-1 and J is TRBJ1-2; TRBD1 is a possible D gene (6 bases). Trimming left V 5 bases short and J 7 bases short, with 11 bases between. The length of the CDR3 is 12 residues. Per germline, CDR1 SGHAT and CDR2 FQDESV (reference sequence). CDR3 region: CASSQGGSGYTF. The DNA of the CDR3 is TGTGCCAGCAGCCAAGGGGGTAGTGGCTACACCTTC. Filled out from reference TRBV11-1 and TRBJ1-2, the complete variable domain reads EAEVAQSPRYKITEKSQAVAFWCDPISGHATLYWYRQILGQGPELLVQFQDESVVDDSQLPKDRFSAERLKGVDSTLKIQPAELGDSAMYLCASSQGGSGYTFGSGTRLTVV.

The J gene is TRBJ1-1, the V gene TRBV6-5; D possibly corresponds to TRBD1 (5 bases). Germline V gene sequence: CDR1 MNHEY, CDR2 SVGAGI. V was shortened by 7 bases and J by 1 base, with 7 bases between the two germline ends. The CDR3 is 12 residues long. The CDR3 reads CASTGQNTEAFF. CDR3 coding DNA: TGTGCCAGCACCGGACAGAACACTGAAGCTTTCTTT.

This chain uses TRBV10-3 with TRBJ1-2; the D gene is possibly TRBD1 (5 bases). The CDR3 has 13 residues. Germline CDR1 and CDR2: ENHRY and SYGVKD. V was pared by 8 bases and J by 4 bases, with 14 bases between. CDR3 protein: CAIRVGEGYGYTF. The CDR3 coding sequence is TGTGCCATCCGGGTAGGGGAAGGCTATGGCTACACCTTC.

The rearrangement links TRBV4-1 to TRBJ2-3; 14 bases line up with TRBD2. Looked up from germline, CDR1 is MGHRA and CDR2 is YSYEKL. The CDR3 length is 18 residues. Losses at the gene ends were 4 bases for V and 2 bases for J; bases not matched to a gene: 8. This CDR3 reads CASSPPGLAGGSTDTQYF. CDR3 coding DNA: TGCGCCAGCAGCCCGCCCGGACTAGCGGGGGGTTCCACAGATACGCAGTATTTT.

This chain uses TRBV12-5 with TRBJ2-1; 7 nucleotides match TRBD1. With V trimmed by 5 bases and J by 2 bases, 12 bases remained unmatched. The germline gives CDR1 LGHNT, CDR2 FRNRAP. This CDR3 has 17 residues. The CDR3 DNA reads as TGTGCTAGTGGTCCTGGGACAGCCTCCAAGGCCTACAATGAGCAGTTCTTC. Translation gives CASGPGTASKAYNEQFF. Together with reference TRBV12-5 and TRBJ2-1, the CDR3 gives the full variable domain: DARVTQTPRHKVTEMGQEVTMRCQPILGHNTVFWYRQTMMQGLELLAYFRNRAPLDDSGMPKDRFSAEMPDATLATLKIQPSEPRDSAVYFCASGPGTASKAYNEQFFGPGTRLTVL.

The genes are TRBV19 and TRBJ1-5; no firm D call. This CDR3 spans 17 amino acids. Germline assignment: CDR1 LNHDA and CDR2 SQIVND (reference sequence). V lost 1 base, J lost 4 bases, and 17 bases lay in between. CDR3 DNA sequence: TGTGCCAGTAGTATAGCCGCCCCAGTTATAGCAAATCAGCCCCAGCATTTT. It is translated as CASSIAAPVIANQPQHF.

The gene calls are TRBV5-1 and TRBJ1-2; TRBD1 matches 7 bases. The CDR3 totals 14 residues. CDR1 and CDR2 from the germline V gene are SGHRS and YFSETQ. V was pared by 4 bases and J by 0 bases, with 3 bases of the junction left unmatched. The CDR3 is CASSRDSTNYGYTF. The CDR3 nucleotides read TGCGCCAGCAGCCGGGACAGTACTAACTATGGCTACACCTTC. Full variable domain (remainder filled in from reference TRBV5-1 and TRBJ1-2): KAGVTQTPRYLIKTRGQQVTLSCSPISGHRSVSWYQQTPGQGLQFLFEYFSETQRNKGNFPGRFSGRQFSNSRSEMNVSTLELGDSALYLCASSRDSTNYGYTFGSGTRLTVV.

The chain has TRBV4-1 and TRBJ2-2; 8 bases are shared with TRBD2. The CDR3 runs 16 residues. The trim removed 4 bases at V and 7 bases at J, leaving 11 bases unmatched. The germline V gene has CDR1 MGHRA and CDR2 YSYEKL. CDR3 bases: TGCGCCAGCAGCCCGAACCTCGGACTAGCTGGCGGGGAGCTGTTTTTT. Residues: CASSPNLGLAGGELFF.

The chain is built from TRBV23-1 and TRBJ1-4; TRBD1 agrees at 9 bases. TRBV23-1 is sorted into the ORF group, with uncertain function. The CDR3 extends over 17 amino acids. V trimming: 3 bases; J trimming: 4 bases; junction bases outside the gene matches: 9. The CDR3 region is CASSQAWTGAFNEKLFF. CDR3 sequence (DNA): TGCGCCAGCAGTCAGGCTTGGACAGGGGCTTTTAATGAAAAACTGTTTTTT.

The chain couples TRBV19 to TRBJ2-7; tentative D call: TRBD1 (6 bases). The CDR3 has 14 amino acids. Germline lookup yields CDR1 LNHDA and CDR2 SQIVND (reference sequence). The V and J ends lost 6 bases and 6 bases respectively, with 18 bases between them. The CDR3 DNA reads as TGTGCCAGTAGCCCTGACAGGCACGTTGGCGAGCAGTACTTC. The encoded protein is CASSPDRHVGEQYF.

The chain combines TRBV29-1 with TRBJ2-1; 7 bases map to TRBD2. Losses at the gene ends were 2 bases for V and 4 bases for J; bases not matched to a gene: 5. The CDR3 runs 14 residues. CDR1 and CDR2 (germline): SQVTM, ANQGSEA. The CDR3 DNA sequence: TGCAGCGTTGAATTCGCTAGCGGTTACAATGAGCAGTTCTTC. Its translation is CSVEFASGYNEQFF.

J is TRBJ1-2 and V is TRBV2; D unclear. This CDR3 is 13 amino acids long. Germline CDR1 SNHLY, CDR2 FYNNEI. V gave up 7 bases and J gave up 2 bases, with 11 bases separating them. This chain's CDR3 is CASKGGGNYGYTF. In nucleotides, the CDR3 is TGTGCCAGCAAGGGCGGAGGGAACTATGGCTACACCTTC.

V and J are TRBV5-1 and TRBJ2-7, with TRBD2 as a possible D gene (6 bases). This CDR3 region has 14 residues. CDR1 and CDR2 (germline): SGHRS, YFSETQ. CDR3 sequence: CASQAGPPALEQYF. Written as DNA, the CDR3 is TGCGCTTCACAGGCGGGACCCCCCGCCCTCGAGCAGTACTTC.

On this clone itself: Other DNA sequences in this specimen translate into the identical CDR3. The chain joins TRBV9 to TRBJ2-1, with TRBD1 as a possible D gene (7 bases). This CDR3 spans 15 amino acids. The V gene lost 0 bases and the J gene lost 3 bases, with 10 bases spanning the gap. Germline values: CDR1 SGDLS, CDR2 YYNGEE. CDR3 nucleotide sequence: TGTGCCAGCAGCGTAGCAGGGGGAGGCTACAATGAGCAGTTCTTC. Protein product: CASSVAGGGYNEQFF.

The V gene is TRBV15, the J gene TRBJ2-2; 12 bases line up with TRBD2. Germline V gene lookup returns CDR1 LNHNV and CDR2 YYDKDF (reference sequence). Losses at the gene ends were 1 base for V and 5 bases for J; bases not matched to a gene: 2. The CDR3 runs 16 residues. CDR3 protein: CATSRGTSGETGELFF. The CDR3 nucleotides are TGTGCCACCAGCAGAGGGACTAGCGGGGAGACCGGGGAGCTGTTTTTT. Full variable domain (rest looked up from reference TRBV15 and TRBJ2-2): DAMVIQNPRYQVTQFGKPVTLSCSQTLNHNVMYWYQQKSSQAPKLLFHYYDKDFNNEADTPDNFQSRRPNTSFCFLDIRSPGLGDTAMYLCATSRGTSGETGELFFGEGSRLTVL.

The chain recombines TRBV3-1 (or the pseudogene TRBV3-2) with TRBJ2-2; D is uncertain. CDR3 length equals 15 residues. V dropped 3 bases and J dropped 7 bases, with 15 bases sitting between them. CDR1 LGHDT and CDR2 YNNKEL come from the germline V gene (reference sequence). Here the CDR3 reads CASSQRPASSGELFF. In DNA form, the CDR3 reads TGTGCCAGCAGCCAGAGACCAGCGTCCAGCGGGGAGCTGTTTTTT.

V usage is TRBV28 and J usage is TRBJ1-1, with 9 nucleotides matching TRBD1. This CDR3 has 16 amino acids. Germline V lookup: CDR1 MDHEN, CDR2 SYDVKM. V trimming: 5 bases; J trimming: 5 bases; junction bases outside the gene matches: 12. In DNA form, the CDR3 reads TGTGCCAGCAGTCCCACAGGGGGCAAGAGGGGTACTGAAGCTTTCTTT. This gives the protein CASSPTGGKRGTEAFF.

The J gene is TRBJ1-5, the V gene TRBV2; 11 positions match TRBD1. V shed 7 bases and J 5 bases; nucleotides not matched to a gene: 4. CDR3 size: 14 residues. Germline loops: CDR1 SNHLY, CDR2 FYNNEI. CDR3 DNA: TGTGCCAGCAAGCGGACAGGGGGCTATCAGCCCCAGCATTTT. Residues: CASKRTGGYQPQHF.

This chain links TRBV7-9 with TRBJ1-2, with a possible D match to TRBD1 (6 bases). Germline CDR1 and CDR2: SEHNR and FQNEAQ (reference sequence). Between the trimmed V and J ends, which lost 6 bases and 8 bases, there was a span of 13 bases. The CDR3 is 12 residues long. In DNA, the CDR3 is TGTGCCAGCAGAGTGGGGACAAGAGGCTACACCTTC. It encodes CASRVGTRGYTF. The variable domain in full, completed from reference TRBV7-9 and TRBJ1-2, reads DTGVSQNPRHKITKRGQNVTFRCDPISEHNRLYWYRQTLGQGPEFLTYFQNEAQLEKSRLLSDRFSAERPKGSFSTLEIQRTEQGDSAMYLCASRVGTRGYTFGSGTRLTVV.

The rearrangement joins TRBV3-1 (or the pseudogene TRBV3-2) to TRBJ1-2, with a tentative D call TRBD1 (6 bases). The germline CDR1 and CDR2 sequences are LGHDT and YNNKEL (reference sequence). Trimming took off 1 base at V and 8 bases at J, with 14 bases between the two ends. The CDR3 is 14 amino acids. The CDR3 here is CASSQAQGWYGYTF. In nucleotides, the CDR3 is TGTGCCAGCAGCCAAGCCCAGGGGTGGTACGGCTACACCTTC.

The V call is TRBV14, the J call TRBJ1-2; 7 nucleotides align to TRBD1. The germline gives CDR1 SGHDN, CDR2 FVKESK. The junction had 5 bases not matched to a gene; V was cut back by 4 bases and J by 0 bases. The CDR3 is made up of 15 amino acids. CDR3 amino acids: CASSRGDRTNYGYTF. The CDR3, as DNA: TGTGCCAGCAGCCGGGGGGACAGAACTAACTATGGCTACACCTTC.

The CDR3 DNA follows: TGTGCCAGTAGTATGGGGGACAGTTCCCTGTTCAATCAGCCCCAGCATTTT. Translation: CASSMGDSSLFNQPQHF. The V gene is TRBV19, the J gene TRBJ1-5; 7 bases match TRBD1. This CDR3 contains 17 residues. The germline V gene has CDR1 LNHDA and CDR2 SQIVND (reference sequence). Unmatched junction bases numbered 11, after V lost 3 bases and J lost 3 bases.

This chain joins TRBV19 and TRBJ1-2; TRBD1 agrees at 9 bases. V lost 6 bases, J lost 14 bases, and 13 bases stayed unmatched. This CDR3 has 13 residues. Germline loops: CDR1 LNHDA, CDR2 SQIVND (reference sequence). The CDR3 protein is CASSQTGDRDFTF. Here the CDR3 DNA reads TGTGCCAGTAGCCAAACCGGGGACAGGGATTTTACCTTC.

The chain carries TRBV19 and TRBJ1-2; 7 bases fit TRBD1. From germline, CDR1 is LNHDA and CDR2 SQIVND (reference sequence). The CDR3 is 16 amino acids. After removal of 5 bases from V and 4 bases from J, the junction contained 13 bases not matched to a gene. CDR3 sequence reads: CASSERTGQAAYGYTF. The CDR3 DNA is TGTGCCAGTAGTGAACGGACTGGACAGGCGGCCTATGGCTACACCTTC.

The chain is built from TRBV3-1 (or the pseudogene TRBV3-2) and TRBJ1-2, with 7 positions matching TRBD1. V dropped 4 bases and J dropped 7; count of bases not matched to a gene: 6. The length of the CDR3 is 13 residues. Germline-derived CDR1 and CDR2 are LGHDT and YNNKEL (reference sequence). CDR3 in DNA: TGTGCCAGCAGCCCCCGAGGGGGCGCTGGCTACACCTTC. This codes for CASSPRGGAGYTF.